This TCR beta chain is from a study of blood T cell repertoires in COVID-19. Study-wide background: Samples of COVID-19 (acute and convalescent) were obtained from the United States, Italy and Spain. Sample material is recorded as cDNA or gDNA derived from T cells, B-cell-depleted T cells, or PBMCs.

Authors' methods: Cell counts per sample came from amplifying reference gene primers. Some clones are missing from TCRdb's copy, which holds only in-frame ones; the method was immunoSEQ multiplex PCR. The DNA was the basis for D and trimming; V, J and clone size are from that table. The sample lists 200,000 to 250,000 clones, roughly 80% seen once, with 3% to 4% in the top ten. The J segment lost 8 bases and the V segment lost 2 bases, leaving 5 bases of the junction unmatched. The CDR3 runs to 15 residues. The V gene's germline CDR1 is SGHTA and CDR2 FQGTGA. This clonotype originated in a woman aged 18-29 years with acute or convalescent COVID-19. The chain joins TRBV7-3 to TRBJ2-1; TRBD2 matches at 11 bases. The sample comprised peripheral blood. CDR3 DNA sequence: TGTGCCAGCAGCTTAGGGACTAGCGGAGCGGATGAGCAGTTCTTC. Protein: CASSLGTSGADEQFF.